The 4 T cell receptor beta chains listed next were all sequenced from one sample in a study of vaccination effects on CD4 cells after COVID-19. Under the ViraFEST assay, PBMC were stimulated with viral peptide pools so that antigen-specific CD4+ T cells expanded. Sequencing was performed afterwards. The culture ran for around nine days before CD4+ T cells were isolated. Sometime from March through December 2020, the person acquired a SARS-CoV-2 infection that PCR confirmed. Repertoires were generated with immunoSEQ multiplex PCR, while TCRdb's copy carries only in-frame clones and drops some. The table shows approximately 33,000 clones, with about 78% occurring only once. For these receptors, no antigen is known. Here the sequenced sample was CD4+ T cells from PBMCs cultured with HCoV-NL63 spike peptides, taken before COVID-19 vaccination. These receptors originate from a human donor who had a prior SARS-CoV-2 infection.

This clone was counted between two and nine times. The V gene is TRBV6-2 or TRBV6-3, the J gene TRBJ1-5; 7 bases map to TRBD1. Germline V gene lookup returns CDR1 MNHEY and CDR2 SVGEGT. The CDR3 is 16 residues long. After removal of 6 bases from V and 6 bases from J, the junction contained 14 bases not matched to a gene. CDR3 in amino acids: CASSPLSEGASQPQHF. For the CDR3, the DNA is TGTGCCAGCAGCCCTTTGTCAGAGGGGGCAAGTCAGCCCCAGCATTTT.

V is TRBV11-1 and J is TRBJ2-3; 11 bases line up with TRBD2. CDR3 size: 15 residues. From germline, CDR1 is SGHAT and CDR2 FQDESV (reference sequence). The ends lost 7 bases at V and 5 bases at J; junction bases unmatched: 8. CDR3 sequence reads: CASIDSGGARDTQYF. DNA for the CDR3: TGTGCCAGCATCGATAGCGGGGGGGCTCGAGATACGCAGTATTTT.

This clone was counted between two and nine times. The rearrangement links TRBV5-1 to TRBJ2-7; D gene ambiguous. This CDR3 is built from 16 residues. Trimming removed 4 bases at V and 3 bases at J, with 20 bases between. Germline lookup yields CDR1 SGHRS and CDR2 YFSETQ. The DNA for the CDR3 is TGCGCCAGCAGCCCATCAGGACGTTTTAAGGACTACGAGCAGTACTTC. It specifies CASSPSGRFKDYEQYF.

The chain carries TRBV2 and TRBJ1-5; D remains unclear. The CDR3 is 13 residues long. Trimming removed 7 bases at V and 3 bases at J, with 10 bases between. Germline lookup yields CDR1 SNHLY and CDR2 FYNNEI. The CDR3 sequence: CASTPWANQPQHF. The CDR3 DNA reads TGTGCCAGCACCCCCTGGGCCAATCAGCCCCAGCATTTT.